The source of this TCR beta chain is a study of blood T cell repertoires in COVID-19. Across the whole study: Collection of acute and convalescent COVID-19 samples took place in the United States, Italy and Spain. The cDNA or gDNA used as material had been derived from T cells, B-cell-depleted T cells, or PBMCs.

Trimming left V 0 bases short and J 1 base short, with 20 bases between. The germline gives CDR1 MNHEY, CDR2 SVGEGT. CDR3 length: 19 amino acids. Clones were read by immunoSEQ multiplex PCR, and TCRdb kept only the in-frame ones, dropping some. The data hold about 240,000 clones, with 87% observed a single time. The chain carries TRBV6-2 or TRBV6-3 and TRBJ2-3, with D possibly TRBD2 on 6 matching bases. The sample taken for sequencing was peripheral blood. The origin of this receptor is a man aged 55 to 70 who had recovered from COVID-19. CDR3 residues: CASSYSLIFAREGTDTQYF. CDR3 DNA: TGTGCCAGCAGTTACTCGTTAATTTTTGCCAGGGAGGGCACAGATACGCAGTATTTT.